This TCR beta chain was recorded in a study of T cell responses to AZD1222 COVID-19 vaccine. This CDR3 is 15 amino acids long. The germline V gene has CDR1 SGHNT and CDR2 YYREEE (reference sequence). Trimming shortened V by 3 bases and J by 1 base, and 13 bases separated the two germline ends. Details on this clone: The antigen is not known.

Here immunoSEQ multiplex PCR was the method, and the copy in TCRdb shows in-frame clones only, minus some. This table holds about 160,000 clones, around 93% found once. Study outcomes and limitations: An increase in Spike-specific TCR breadth and depth was observed after two AZD1222 doses.

This chain joins TRBV5-4 and TRBJ2-5; D call uncertain. This specimen consisted of peripheral blood, obtained on day 0 of AZD1222 vaccination. This TCR was recovered from an adult in good health. The CDR3 nucleotides are TGTGCCAGCAGCTCAGATCTGGGTTCCCAAGAGACCCAGTACTTC. Translation: CASSSDLGSQETQYF.